These 8 T cell receptor beta chains originate from one sample sequenced in a study of a mutant IDH1 vaccine in newly diagnosed glioma (dated by TCRdb to 2020 to 2022). This specimen's time point label, interpreted: baseline, week 1 (first vaccination visit). The sample's treatment or condition label is to be understood as: pre-vaccination baseline after standard-of-care therapy. Libraries were made using the immunoSEQ multiplex PCR assay. TCRdb retrieved this table from immuneACCESS and kept in-frame rearrangements only. Not all clones are present; in checked studies, unresolved V genes account for under half, and no reason is known for the remainder. The sample includes over 75,000 clones, with about four fifths observed a single time. The top ten constitute around 7% of the sample. This material consisted of PBMCs, taken from a glioma patient treated with radiotherapy, temozolomide or both. Receptors originate from a man between 40 and 49 years old with glioma.

This clone was picked up many times. The chain links TRBV27 to TRBJ1-3, with D unresolved. V shed 8 bases and J shed 4 bases, with 6 bases lying between them. The CDR3 consists of 11 residues. Per germline, CDR1 MNHEY and CDR2 SMNVEV (reference sequence). The CDR3 reads CASARGNTIYF. The CDR3 DNA follows: TGTGCCAGCGCCCGAGGAAACACCATATATTTT.

The chain recombines TRBV19 with TRBJ1-2, with D maybe TRBD1 (6 bases). The CDR3 runs 15 residues. V gave up 2 bases and J gave up 3 bases, with 13 bases separating them. Germline V lookup: CDR1 LNHDA, CDR2 SQIVND (reference sequence). The CDR3: CASSIMAGDDYGYTF. CDR3 nucleotide sequence: TGTGCCAGTAGTATAATGGCAGGGGACGACTATGGCTACACCTTC. The whole variable domain, filled in from reference TRBV19 and TRBJ1-2, reads DGGITQSPKYLFRKEGQNVTLSCEQNLNHDAMYWYRQDPGQGLRLIYYSQIVNDFQKGDIAEGYSVSREKKESFPLTVTSAQKNPTAFYLCASSIMAGDDYGYTFGSGTRLTVV.

The chain carries TRBV7-3 and TRBJ1-5, with D unresolved. Deletions cut 0 bases from V and 0 bases from J, with 6 bases between. The CDR3 is 15 residues long. Germline assignment: CDR1 SGHTA and CDR2 FQGTGA. In nucleotides, the CDR3 is TGTGCCAGCAGCTTAACTGGCGGTAGCAATCAGCCCCAGCATTTT. Its protein product is CASSLTGGSNQPQHF.

The rearrangement joins TRBV13 to TRBJ2-3; D is unresolved. Deletions cut 5 bases from V and 8 bases from J, with 14 bases between. Germline-derived CDR1 and CDR2 are PRHDT and FYEKMQ (reference sequence). This CDR3 spans 13 amino acids. The CDR3 nucleotides are TGTGCCAGCAGCGCCGCACTGGGCCGTACGCAGTATTTT. It yields the protein CASSAALGRTQYF.

The J gene is TRBJ2-7, the V gene TRBV29-1; D remains unclear. V was clipped by 4 bases and J by 2 bases, with 9 bases between them. The CDR3 spans 12 residues. Germline CDR1 is SQVTM and CDR2 is ANQGSEA. The CDR3 region is CSVGKGPYEQYF. In DNA, the CDR3 is TGCAGCGTTGGAAAGGGTCCCTACGAGCAGTACTTC.

This clone was detected ten times or more. The rearrangement uses TRBV7-9 and TRBJ2-7; the D gene could be TRBD1 or TRBD2 (6 bases each). CDR1 and CDR2 (germline): SEHNR, FQNEAQ (reference sequence). The CDR3 is 14 amino acids. Trimming removed 0 bases at V and 5 bases at J, with 11 bases between. CDR3 loop: CASSLARGHDEQYF. Here the CDR3 DNA reads TGTGCCAGCAGCTTAGCACGGGGGCACGACGAGCAGTACTTC.

The chain recombines TRBV28 with TRBJ2-5; 8 bases match TRBD1. Per germline, CDR1 MDHEN and CDR2 SYDVKM. The CDR3 consists of 17 residues. Trimming at V came to 1 base and at J to 4 bases, leaving 11 bases not matched to a gene. CDR3 sequence (DNA): TGTGCCAGCAGTTTATCCCTTGGACAGGGCCGGGGAGAGACCCAGTACTTC. Encoded protein: CASSLSLGQGRGETQYF.

This clone has a single count. The chain recombines TRBV27 with TRBJ1-2, with D possibly matching TRBD1 (6 bases). The germline V and J ends were trimmed by 1 base and 8 bases, with 17 bases remaining between them. The CDR3 totals 15 residues. CDR1 is MNHEY, CDR2 SMNVEV, per germline (reference sequence). The CDR3 protein is CASSLYVEGVGGYTF. The CDR3 nucleotides are TGTGCCAGCAGTTTATACGTTGAGGGGGTTGGGGGCTACACCTTC.